These 18 T cell receptor beta chains came from one sample sequenced in a study of identical twins. TCRdb re-called the 5' RACE reads with MiXCR, one entry per CDR3 protein. The sample holds 250,000 or so distinct CDR3 sequences, approximately 7% seen once. This sample was shared with a second study, whose subject was yellow fever vaccine responses in identical twins.

Specimen: memory (CD45RO+) T cells sorted from blood. Source of these receptors: a woman between 18 and 30 years old in good health.

The chain has TRBV2 and TRBJ2-3; 9 bases match TRBD2. V lost 6 bases, J lost 4 bases, and 11 bases stayed unmatched. The length of the CDR3 is 16 residues. The germline gives CDR1 SNHLY, CDR2 FYNNEI. DNA of the CDR3: TGTGCCAGCAGCCCCGCGGGGGGGGGCCCGGCAGATACGCAGTATTTT. Translation: CASSPAGGGPADTQYF. Based on the CDR3 plus reference TRBV2 and TRBJ2-3, the full variable domain is EPEVTQTPSHQVTQMGQEVILRCVPISNHLYFYWYRQILGQKVEFLVSFYNNEISEKSEIFDDQFSVERPDGSNFTLKIRSTKLEDSAMYFCASSPAGGGPADTQYFGPGTRLTVL.

CDR3 nucleotides: TGTGCCAGCAGGGACGGACACACTGAAGCTTTCTTT. It codes for CASRDGHTEAFF. The chain combines TRBV6-1 with TRBJ1-1; D not resolved. The CDR3 extends over 12 amino acids. The V gene's germline CDR1 is MNHNS and CDR2 SASEGT. Trimming removed 6 bases at V and 3 bases at J, with 8 bases between.

There are many counts of this clonotype. This chain's CDR3 is CASSLSGSVYEQFF. The CDR3 DNA is TGTGCCAGCAGTCTAAGCGGGAGTGTTTATGAGCAGTTCTTC. The chain recombines TRBV11-2 with TRBJ2-1; TRBD2 agrees at 8 bases. V lost 6 bases and J lost 8; bases outside the gene matches: 9. The germline V gene encodes CDR1 SGHAT and CDR2 FQNNGV. The CDR3 is 14 residues long.

This chain joins TRBV25-1 and TRBJ2-7; D gene ambiguous. CDR1 is MGHDK and CDR2 is SYGVNS in the germline V gene. Trimming left V 3 bases short and J 4 bases short, with 13 bases between. This CDR3 has 14 amino acids. CDR3 sequence reads: CASSDRVSTYEQYF. The CDR3, as DNA: TGTGCCAGCAGTGATCGGGTCTCGACGTACGAGCAGTACTTC.

At least ten counts were recorded for this clonotype. The CDR3 coding sequence is TGTGCCACCAGCAGAGATCAGCGGGGGATCCAAGAGACCCAGTACTTC. This gives the protein CATSRDQRGIQETQYF. The gene calls are TRBV15 and TRBJ2-5; 8 nucleotides match TRBD2. Germline trimming cut 0 bases from V and 1 base from J; bases unmatched to any gene: 4. The CDR3 is 16 amino acids. The germline V gene has CDR1 LNHNV and CDR2 YYDKDF (reference sequence).

This chain joins TRBV10-1 and TRBJ2-2, with TRBD2 as a possible D gene (6 bases). The CDR3 consists of 12 residues. Trimming took off 6 bases at V and 16 bases at J, with 18 bases between the two ends. The germline V gene encodes CDR1 WNHNN and CDR2 SYGVQD (reference sequence). As DNA, the CDR3 is TGCGCCAGCAGCGGGGACTCAGGGATTCCGTTTTTT. Its translation is CASSGDSGIPFF.

This clonotype was seen a single time. The J gene is TRBJ2-6, the V gene TRBV3-1, with 7 bases lining up with TRBD2. V was pared by 11 bases and J by 4 bases, with 17 bases of the junction left unmatched. The germline V gene encodes CDR1 LGHDT and CDR2 YNNKEL (reference sequence). CDR3 length equals 17 residues. The CDR3 spells CASSGRGLGSGANVLTF. The DNA for the CDR3 is TGTGCCTCCTCAGGGAGGGGCCTAGGCTCCGGGGCCAACGTCCTGACTTTC.

In its sample, this clonotype was seen a few times. This chain connects TRBV6-1 to TRBJ1-4; 8 bases are shared with TRBD1. CDR3 size: 16 residues. CDR1 is MNHNS and CDR2 is SASEGT in the germline V gene. Losses at the gene ends were 6 bases for V and 0 bases for J; bases not matched to a gene: 6. The CDR3 nucleotides read TGTGCCAGCAGCAGGGCACAGGGGGCAACTAATGAAAAACTGTTTTTT. It yields the protein CASSRAQGATNEKLFF.

This clonotype was counted between two and nine times. The rearrangement uses TRBV2 and TRBJ2-1, with unresolved D. The CDR3 runs 15 residues. The V gene lost 3 bases and the J gene lost 9 bases, with 18 bases spanning the gap. CDR1 is SNHLY, CDR2 FYNNEI, per germline. Here the CDR3 reads CASSEWAGRMGEQFF. As DNA, the CDR3 is TGTGCCAGCAGTGAGTGGGCTGGCCGGATGGGTGAGCAGTTCTTC.

The V gene is TRBV7-9, the J gene TRBJ2-1; possible D gene TRBD1, 5 bases. Trimming removed 8 bases at V and 2 bases at J, with 13 bases between. CDR1 and CDR2 from the germline V gene are SEHNR and FQNEAQ (reference sequence). The CDR3 length is 14 residues. The CDR3 DNA reads TGTGCCAGCTACGATCAGGGTGCCTACAATGAGCAGTTCTTC. Translation gives CASYDQGAYNEQFF.

The sample holds many counts of this clonotype. The V gene is TRBV7-2, the J gene TRBJ2-4; the D gene could be TRBD1 or TRBD2 (5 bases each). Germline CDR1 SGHTA, CDR2 FQGNSA. This CDR3 comprises 13 residues. Trimming cost V 5 bases and J 4 bases, with 9 bases left between them. CDR3 in DNA: TGTGCCAGCAGCCCGGGGCGGAAAAACATTCAGTACTTC. Translating it yields CASSPGRKNIQYF.

The table lists this clonotype with a few counts. The gene calls are TRBV3-1 and TRBJ2-7; D is undetermined. The CDR3 contains 13 residues. The germline V gene has CDR1 LGHDT and CDR2 YNNKEL (reference sequence). V gave up 4 bases and J gave up 5 bases, with 12 bases separating them. Here the CDR3 reads CASSRVLGHEQYF. In DNA form, the CDR3 reads TGTGCCAGCAGCCGCGTCTTGGGTCACGAGCAGTACTTC.

This clonotype was detected ten times or more. The chain joins TRBV6-4 to TRBJ2-1; D is possibly TRBD1 (5 bases). The CDR3 is 14 amino acids. Germline V gene data show CDR1 as MRHNA and CDR2 as SNTAGT. V lost 2 bases and J lost 6, with 11 bases in between. This CDR3 reads CASSDKDSPNEQFF. CDR3 in DNA: TGTGCCAGCAGTGACAAAGACAGCCCCAATGAGCAGTTCTTC.

With respect to this clonotype: A much more abundant neighbour one base away suggests this may be a read error. This chain uses TRBV28 with TRBJ2-1, with 7 bases aligning to TRBD1. CDR3 length: 14 amino acids. Germline CDR1 MDHEN, CDR2 SYDVKM. The CDR3: CATLRQGGYNERFF. The CDR3 DNA is TGTGCCACCCTGCGACAGGGCGGATACAATGAGCGGTTCTTC.

The chain combines TRBV2 with TRBJ2-6, with 10 bases aligning to TRBD1. There are 18 residues in the CDR3. Germline loops: CDR1 SNHLY, CDR2 FYNNEI. J gave up 3 bases and V 4 bases, and 9 bases lay outside the gene matches. CDR3 in amino acids: CASSAPGQGGLGANVLTF. The CDR3 nucleotides are TGTGCCAGCAGTGCCCCCGGACAGGGGGGTCTTGGGGCCAACGTCCTGACTTTC.

This chain joins TRBV12-3 or TRBV12-4 and TRBJ1-5; D is undetermined. Trimming cost V 6 bases and J 0 bases, with 12 bases left between them. This CDR3 is built from 15 residues. DNA of the CDR3: TGTGCCAGCAGCTCCGGACGGAATAGCAATCAGCCCCAGCATTTT. Amino acid sequence: CASSSGRNSNQPQHF.

This clonotype was counted ten times or more. The rearrangement uses TRBV5-1 and TRBJ2-3, with 8 bases lining up with TRBD2. V trimming: 3 bases; J trimming: 3 bases; junction bases outside the gene matches: 12. Germline CDR1 and CDR2: SGHRS and YFSETQ. This CDR3 is 17 amino acids long. CDR3 DNA: TGCGCCAGCAGCTCCAACCCCGGGGGGGCAGGGACAGATACGCAGTATTTT. This codes for CASSSNPGGAGTDTQYF. Together with reference TRBV5-1 and TRBJ2-3, the CDR3 gives the full variable domain: KAGVTQTPRYLIKTRGQQVTLSCSPISGHRSVSWYQQTPGQGLQFLFEYFSETQRNKGNFPGRFSGRQFSNSRSEMNVSTLELGDSALYLCASSSNPGGAGTDTQYFGPGTRLTVL.

A few counts support this clonotype. The chain links TRBV20-1 to TRBJ2-7; TRBD2 matches 8 bases. Germline CDR1 and CDR2: DFQATT and SNEGSKA (reference sequence). V lost 2 bases to trimming and J lost 2 bases; unmatched junction nucleotides: 8. There are 15 residues in the CDR3. The CDR3 sequence: CSARRSGRPPYEQYF. The CDR3 DNA reads TGCAGTGCTAGAAGAAGCGGGAGACCCCCCTACGAGCAGTACTTC.